This T cell receptor beta chain appears in the sequencing data of a study of shared clonotypes between healthy human individuals. Background on the study: The people who gave samples were a couple of women and a few men aged 18 to 49.

CDR1 and CDR2 (germline): MDHEN, SYDVKM. The CDR3 is made up of 10 amino acids. DNA input for the unsorted PBMC replicate PCRs was about 270 ng, about 30,000 T cell genomes. Profiling relied on immunoSEQ multiplex PCR, and the TCRdb table lists in-frame clones only, not all of them. The sample includes 550,000 to 600,000 clones, roughly four fifths of them seen just once. This clone was recorded only once. Donors had no recently reported acute infections or vaccinations and were HIV-negative. Donors, without exception, were Caucasian adults residing in Nashville, Tennessee. The sequence was obtained from a middle-aged woman in good health. Some clones in this sample may be carry-over from other donors' samples. Input material: PBMCs. The chain combines TRBV28 with TRBJ2-5; D ambiguous. The DNA end lines up better with TRBJ2-7; the J call may be wrong. CDR3 loop: CASSLYEQYF. CDR3 DNA: TGTGCCAGCAGTCTTTACGAGCAGTACTTC.